This T cell receptor (beta chain) derives from a study of cytomegalovirus exposure and HLA in healthy donors. The approximately 120-subject validation cohort, separate from the roughly 670-subject first cohort, included the donors. Notes on the study in general: There were 150 to 200 TCR beta chains listed as cytomegalovirus-associated. Reportedly, diagnosis of cytomegalovirus status by the classifier showed high specificity and sensitivity.

This clone was counted a few times. Antigen specificity is unknown. The sample holds other DNA sequences that translate to the same CDR3. TCRdb keeps only in-frame clones here, not all; method: immunoSEQ multiplex PCR. The sample has under 400,000 clones; approximately 90% are singletons. This sequence originates from a woman aged 18 to 35 in good health and CMV-seronegative. Sequenced input: PBMCs.

The CDR3 spells CASSLSRGEQYF. In DNA, the CDR3 is TGTGCCAGCAGTTTATCTCGGGGCGAGCAGTACTTC. The rearrangement links TRBV27 to TRBJ2-7; possible D gene TRBD2, 5 bases. This CDR3 is 12 amino acids long. Germline V gene sequence: CDR1 MNHEY, CDR2 SMNVEV (reference sequence). V gave up 0 bases and J gave up 6 bases, with 6 bases separating them.